This T cell receptor beta chain was captured in a study of shared clonotypes between healthy human individuals. Method: immunoSEQ multiplex PCR; TCRdb's copy keeps in-frame clones and lacks some. The sample has about 2.1 million clones, roughly 95% seen once. It was CD45RO-negative cells, positively selected for CCR7, that made up naive CD8 cells, with terminally differentiated effector memory CD45RA+ cells excluded. CDR1 and CDR2 (germline): LNHDA, SQIVND (reference sequence). The CDR3 contains 11 residues. The V gene lost 5 bases and the J gene lost 5 bases, with 6 bases spanning the gap. Specimen: naive CD8+ T cells from PBMCs. The TCR sequence derives from a man younger than 30 in good health. Some clones in this sample may be carry-over from other donors' samples. The chain is built from TRBV19 and TRBJ1-1; D is ambiguous. The chain's CDR3 is CASSVVTEAFF. In nucleotides, the CDR3 is TGTGCCAGTAGTGTTGTGACTGAAGCTTTCTTT.